Following are 19 T cell receptor beta chains from one sample sequenced in a study of neoadjuvant anti-PD-1 for oral cavity cancer. Clones were sequenced by immunoSEQ multiplex PCR, and TCRdb holds only the in-frame ones, with some missing. The table lists 9,000 to 10,000 clones, roughly 62% of them singletons. As for time point: after neoadjuvant nivolumab, at surgical resection. The sequences come from PBMCs, collected after nivolumab (anti-PD-1) treatment. The source is a person between 40 and 85 years old with oral cavity squamous cell carcinoma.

The sample holds one count of this clone. The chain links TRBV2 to TRBJ2-6; D is unresolved. Germline values: CDR1 SNHLY, CDR2 FYNNEI. Trimming stripped 1 base from V and 2 bases from J, with 6 bases between. This CDR3 is built from 15 residues. This CDR3 is CASSEGVAGANVLTF. The CDR3 bases are TGTGCCAGCAGTGAAGGTGTGGCTGGGGCCAACGTCCTGACTTTC. Full variable domain (rest looked up from reference TRBV2 and TRBJ2-6): EPEVTQTPSHQVTQMGQEVILRCVPISNHLYFYWYRQILGQKVEFLVSFYNNEISEKSEIFDDQFSVERPDGSNFTLKIRSTKLEDSAMYFCASSEGVAGANVLTFGAGSRLTVL.

V gene TRBV5-1 combines with J gene TRBJ1-2, with D possibly matching TRBD1 (6 bases). From germline, CDR1 is SGHRS and CDR2 YFSETQ. The CDR3 runs to 14 residues. The V gene lost 2 bases and the J gene lost 5 bases, with 13 bases spanning the gap. The CDR3, as DNA: TGCGCCAGCAGCTTACTGGACAGTAGGTATGGCTACACCTTC. This sequence encodes CASSLLDSRYGYTF.

This clone was found a few times. CDR3 protein: CASSNGNTEAFF. The CDR3 nucleotides read TGCGCCAGCAGTAACGGGAACACTGAAGCTTTCTTT. The V and J genes are TRBV10-2 and TRBJ1-1; D gene unclear. Per the germline V gene, CDR1 is WSHSY and CDR2 is SAAADI. V shed 5 bases and J shed 1 base, with 5 bases lying between them. CDR3 length: 12 residues.

This chain joins TRBV27 and TRBJ2-7, with D perhaps assigned TRBD1 or TRBD2 (6 bases each). Germline V gene data show CDR1 as MNHEY and CDR2 as SMNVEV (reference sequence). This CDR3 is built from 14 residues. The V gene lost 5 bases and the J gene lost 4 bases, with 15 bases spanning the gap. CDR3 residues: CASSRTGALYEQYF. The CDR3, as DNA: TGTGCCAGCAGTCGAACGGGGGCCTTGTACGAGCAGTACTTC.

V and J are TRBV7-2 and TRBJ2-5; D possibly corresponds to TRBD2 (7 bases). The germline gives CDR1 SGHTA, CDR2 FQGNSA. The CDR3 is 15 residues long. The V end lost 3 bases, the J end lost 1 base, and 12 bases lay between the germline ends. CDR3 sequence reads: CASSFVGGPQETQYF. The CDR3 DNA reads as TGTGCCAGCAGCTTCGTGGGGGGGCCCCAAGAGACCCAGTACTTC. Supplemented by reference TRBV7-2 and TRBJ2-5, the full variable domain reads GAGVSQSPSNKVTEKGKDVELRCDPISGHTALYWYRQSLGQGLEFLIYFQGNSAPDKSGLPSDRFSAERTGGSVSTLTIQRTQQEDSAVYLCASSFVGGPQETQYFGPGTRLLVL.

This chain links TRBV29-1 with TRBJ1-1, with TRBD1 matching over 10 bases. The CDR3 sequence is 14 residues long. Losses at the gene ends were 6 bases for V and 3 bases for J; bases not matched to a gene: 7. Germline V gene sequence: CDR1 SQVTM, CDR2 ANQGSEA. This CDR3 is CSVLRTGGYTEAFF. The CDR3 bases are TGCAGCGTACTACGGACAGGGGGGTACACTGAAGCTTTCTTT.

The rearrangement uses TRBV27 and TRBJ2-7; the D gene is possibly TRBD2 (6 bases). With 8 bases removed from V and 2 bases from J, the gap between germline ends came to 10 bases. Germline V gene lookup returns CDR1 MNHEY and CDR2 SMNVEV (reference sequence). CDR3 length equals 12 residues. The CDR3 reads CASLSGAYEQYF. The DNA of the CDR3 is TGTGCCAGCCTTAGCGGAGCCTACGAGCAGTACTTC.

V and J are TRBV5-6 and TRBJ2-5, with D perhaps matching TRBD2 (6 bases). This CDR3 is built from 13 residues. V was shortened by 2 bases and J by 7 bases, with 12 bases between the two germline ends. Germline V gene data show CDR1 as SGHDT and CDR2 as YYEEEE. The CDR3 DNA reads TGTGCCAGCAGCTTCGGTGACGGGGGGACCCAGTACTTC. This encodes CASSFGDGGTQYF.

A few counts support this clone. V gene TRBV10-3 combines with J gene TRBJ1-2; 10 bases map to TRBD1. Germline CDR1 reads ENHRY; CDR2 reads SYGVKD. V shed 5 bases, J shed 1 base, and the junction held 4 bases outside the gene matches. This CDR3 spans 15 amino acids. Written as DNA, the CDR3 is TGTGCCATCAGTCTCGGGGACAGGGGTAACTATGGCTACACCTTC. Protein: CAISLGDRGNYGYTF.

Here the CDR3 reads CATYRGARNYGYTF. The CDR3 DNA is TGTGCCACCTACCGGGGTGCTCGTAACTATGGCTACACCTTC. The chain has TRBV6-1 and TRBJ1-2; D is unresolved. V was trimmed by 10 bases and J by 1 base, leaving 16 bases between them. The CDR3 spans 14 residues. Per the germline V gene, CDR1 is MNHNS and CDR2 is SASEGT.

This clone showed up just a few times. The gene calls are TRBV10-3 and TRBJ1-1; D gene ambiguous. There are 13 residues in the CDR3. V lost 4 bases and J 1 base, leaving 7 bases between the germline ends. Germline V gene data show CDR1 as ENHRY and CDR2 as SYGVKD. This CDR3 reads CAISGQSNTEAFF. The DNA of the CDR3 is TGTGCCATCAGTGGTCAGTCGAACACTGAAGCTTTCTTT.

This clone has a handful of counts. V gene TRBV5-1 combines with J gene TRBJ1-1, with 9 bases fitting TRBD1. J was trimmed by 1 base and V by 5 bases; bases with no gene match: 6. Germline V gives CDR1 SGHRS, CDR2 YFSETQ. The CDR3 is 15 amino acids. Written as DNA, the CDR3 is TGCGCCAGCAGAACCGAGGACAGGGGGAACACTGAAGCTTTCTTT. This encodes CASRTEDRGNTEAFF.

The V gene is TRBV19, the J gene TRBJ1-1; D is uncertain. Looked up from germline, CDR1 is LNHDA and CDR2 is SQIVND (reference sequence). V lost 2 bases and J lost 4, with 8 bases in between. The CDR3 extends over 13 amino acids. CDR3 DNA: TGTGCCAGTAGTATACAGGCGTCCACTGAAGCTTTCTTT. Its translation: CASSIQASTEAFF. Full variable domain (missing parts from reference TRBV19 and TRBJ1-1): DGGITQSPKYLFRKEGQNVTLSCEQNLNHDAMYWYRQDPGQGLRLIYYSQIVNDFQKGDIAEGYSVSREKKESFPLTVTSAQKNPTAFYLCASSIQASTEAFFGQGTRLTVV.

The chain uses TRBV5-1 and TRBJ2-7; D perhaps matches TRBD2 (7 bases). CDR1 is SGHRS, CDR2 YFSETQ, per germline. The CDR3 is made up of 15 amino acids. V lost 0 bases to trimming and J lost 2 bases, with 12 bases between them. As DNA, the CDR3 is TGCGCCAGCAGCTTGGAAGAGGGGGGGACCTACGAGCAGTACTTC. It is translated as CASSLEEGGTYEQYF.

This clone was picked up a small number of times. J is TRBJ1-1 and V is TRBV13; D perhaps matches TRBD1 (5 bases). Germline V gives CDR1 PRHDT, CDR2 FYEKMQ (reference sequence). V gave up 4 bases and J gave up 2 bases, with 23 bases separating them. The CDR3 is 18 residues long. In DNA, the CDR3 is TGTGCCAGCAGCTCTCTCTCCTTCTACAGCGGGGGAAACACTGAAGCTTTCTTT. It specifies CASSSLSFYSGGNTEAFF.

The V and J genes are TRBV9 and TRBJ2-1; 9 bases map to TRBD1. J lost 8 bases, V lost 2 bases, and 8 bases had no gene match. Germline-derived CDR1 and CDR2 are SGDLS and YYNGEE. The CDR3 has 15 amino acids. The CDR3, as DNA: TGTGCCAGCAGCGTCGCCGGGACAGGGTGGCATGAGCAGTTCTTC. Protein product: CASSVAGTGWHEQFF. Together with reference TRBV9 and TRBJ2-1, the CDR3 gives the full variable domain: DSGVTQTPKHLITATGQRVTLRCSPRSGDLSVYWYQQSLDQGLQFLIQYYNGEERAKGNILERFSAQQFPDLHSELNLSSLELGDSALYFCASSVAGTGWHEQFFGPGTRLTVL.

This chain joins TRBV9 and TRBJ2-7; D remains ambiguous. The germline V gene encodes CDR1 SGDLS and CDR2 YYNGEE. The V and J ends lost 0 bases and 3 bases respectively, with 10 bases between them. The CDR3 totals 14 residues. CDR3 nucleotide sequence: TGTGCCAGCAGCGTAGGGCGCAGCGTCTACGAGCAGTACTTC. Residues: CASSVGRSVYEQYF.

The chain combines TRBV5-1 with TRBJ1-2; 7 bases are a match to TRBD1. Trimming took 3 bases from V and 3 from J; bases not matched to a gene: 11. CDR3 length: 16 residues. Germline V lookup: CDR1 SGHRS, CDR2 YFSETQ. CDR3 bases: TGCGCCAGCAGCTGGGGGGACAGTACTTCTGACTATGGCTACACCTTC. Amino acid sequence: CASSWGDSTSDYGYTF.

This chain uses TRBV20-1 with TRBJ1-2; D is uncertain. Germline V gene lookup returns CDR1 DFQATT and CDR2 SNEGSKA (reference sequence). The V end lost 1 base, the J end lost 8 bases, and 2 bases lay between the germline ends. This CDR3 is built from 9 residues. CDR3 in amino acids: CSARGGYTF. The DNA for the CDR3 is TGCAGTGCTAGAGGAGGCTACACCTTC.